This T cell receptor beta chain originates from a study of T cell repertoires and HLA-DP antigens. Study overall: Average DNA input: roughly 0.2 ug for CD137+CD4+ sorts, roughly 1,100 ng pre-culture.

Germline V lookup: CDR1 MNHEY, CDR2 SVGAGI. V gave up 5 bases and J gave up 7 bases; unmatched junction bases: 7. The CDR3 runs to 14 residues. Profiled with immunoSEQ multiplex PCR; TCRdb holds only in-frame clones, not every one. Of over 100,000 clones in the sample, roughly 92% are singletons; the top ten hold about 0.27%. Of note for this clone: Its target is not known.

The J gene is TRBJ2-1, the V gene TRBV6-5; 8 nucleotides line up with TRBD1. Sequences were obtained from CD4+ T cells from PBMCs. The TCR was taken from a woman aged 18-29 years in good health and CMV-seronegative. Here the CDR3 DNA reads TGTGCCAGCAGTCGGACAGGGTTAAAGAATGAGCAGTTCTTC. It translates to CASSRTGLKNEQFF.